A selection of T cell receptor beta chains follows, all from one sample in a study of CD8+ T cells in alopecia areata. Clones were read by immunoSEQ multiplex PCR, and TCRdb kept only the in-frame ones, dropping some. The table records around 200,000 clones, about three fifths of them present only once. The input for sequencing was CD8+ T cells sorted from blood, taken at week 24, from a patient treated with tofacitinib. The receptor source for this set is a human donor with alopecia areata. Each CDR3 is given with its conserved first and last residue. The order of the fields is J gene, V gene, D gene, CDR3 protein, CDR3 DNA. The D gene is left open where the match is weak.

j_call: TRBJ1-5
v_call: TRBV28
d_call: -
cdr3_aa: CASSFRSRGPNQPQHF
cdr3_nt: TGTGCCAGCAGTTTTAGGAGCAGGGGTCCCAATCAGCCCCAGCATTTT

j_call: TRBJ2-3
v_call: TRBV27
d_call: TRBD2
cdr3_aa: CASSSTSGGTDTQYF
cdr3_nt: TGTGCCAGCAGTTCTACTAGCGGGGGCACAGATACGCAGTATTTT

j_call: TRBJ1-1
v_call: TRBV23-1
d_call: -
cdr3_aa: CASSQFVREDTEAFF
cdr3_nt: TGCGCCAGCAGTCAATTCGTCAGGGAGGACACTGAAGCTTTCTTT

j_call: TRBJ1-1
v_call: TRBV5-1
d_call: -
cdr3_aa: CASMEGNTEAFF
cdr3_nt: TGCGCCAGCATGGAGGGGAACACTGAAGCTTTCTTT

j_call: TRBJ1-1
v_call: TRBV2
d_call: TRBD1
cdr3_aa: CASRGQGHTEAFF
cdr3_nt: TGTGCCAGCCGCGGACAGGGGCACACTGAAGCTTTCTTT

j_call: TRBJ1-6
v_call: TRBV7-6
d_call: -
cdr3_aa: CASSPSRGALYVSPLHF
cdr3_nt: TGTGCCAGCAGCCCGAGTAGGGGGGCCTTATATGTGTCACCCCTCCACTTT

j_call: TRBJ2-5
v_call: TRBV6-6
d_call: -
cdr3_aa: CASSYRESVRETQYF
cdr3_nt: TGTGCCAGCAGTTACAGGGAGTCCGTTAGGGAGACCCAGTACTTC

j_call: TRBJ2-1
v_call: TRBV18
d_call: -
cdr3_aa: CASSPRRDEDEQFF
cdr3_nt: TGTGCCAGCTCACCACGCCGTGACGAGGATGAGCAGTTCTTC

j_call: TRBJ1-2
v_call: TRBV19
d_call: TRBD1
cdr3_aa: CASSIGAGQVNDGYTF
cdr3_nt: TGTGCCAGTAGTATAGGGGCGGGACAGGTCAACGATGGCTACACCTTC

j_call: TRBJ2-7
v_call: TRBV5-6
d_call: TRBD1
cdr3_aa: CASSSPGQGTYEQYF
cdr3_nt: TGTGCCAGCAGCTCACCGGGACAGGGTACCTACGAGCAGTACTTC